The 8 T cell receptor beta chains listed next were all sequenced from one sample in a study of early T cells in non-severe SARS-CoV-2 infection. TCRdb fed the 5' RACE reads into MiXCR, producing one record per CDR3 protein. This table holds about 44,000 distinct CDR3 sequences, about 23% found once. The sample was whole blood, taken at baseline. These receptor sequences come from an adult who was a healthcare worker with PCR-confirmed SARS-CoV-2 infection or an uninfected control (not recorded which).

This clonotype was detected a few times. The genes are TRBV5-1 and TRBJ1-4; D remains ambiguous. Trimming took 4 bases from V and 4 from J, leaving 14 bases between them. There are 15 residues in the CDR3. The germline CDR1 and CDR2 sequences are SGHRS and YFSETQ. In nucleotides, the CDR3 is TGCGCCAGCAGCCGACGGGCCTTCTATAATGAAAAACTGTTTTTT. Translating it yields CASSRRAFYNEKLFF.

There are a few counts of this clonotype. The genes are TRBV5-1 and TRBJ2-5; the D is unclear. The germline CDR1 and CDR2 sequences are SGHRS and YFSETQ. Trimming removed 0 bases from V and 5 bases from J, with 5 bases in between. This CDR3 comprises 12 residues. In DNA, the CDR3 is TGCGCCAGCAGCTTGGCCACGGAGACCCAGTACTTC. Translated: CASSLATETQYF.

This clonotype has more than one count but fewer than ten. The genes are TRBV5-4 and TRBJ2-7, with 8 bases fitting TRBD1. The CDR3 is 13 amino acids. In germline, CDR1 is SGHNT, CDR2 YYREEE (reference sequence). V trimming: 5 bases; J trimming: 6 bases; junction bases outside the gene matches: 7. The CDR3 region is CASSRIGQGEQYF. In nucleotides, the CDR3 is TGTGCCAGCAGTCGAATCGGACAGGGCGAGCAGTACTTC.

This sequence joins TRBV5-1 and TRBJ2-2; 10 bases align to TRBD2. This CDR3 comprises 15 residues. CDR1 SGHRS and CDR2 YFSETQ come from the germline V gene. Trimming cost V 2 bases and J 6 bases; bases outside gene matches: 4. CDR3 nucleotides: TGCGCCAGCAGCTTCTCTAGCGGGGGAGCCGGGGAGCTGTTTTTT. Its protein is CASSFSSGGAGELFF.

The chain is built from TRBV18 and TRBJ2-3, with D possibly TRBD1 on 6 matching bases. V lost 3 bases and J 5 bases, leaving 12 bases between the germline ends. CDR1 is KGHSH and CDR2 is LQKENI in the germline V gene. CDR3 size: 14 residues. The chain's CDR3 is CASSPTGLGDTQYF. CDR3 sequence (DNA): TGTGCCAGCTCACCCACAGGGTTGGGAGATACGCAGTATTTT.

This clonotype turned up a few times. This chain joins TRBV4-3 and TRBJ2-3; unclear D gene. In germline, CDR1 is LGHNA, CDR2 YSLEER. The germline V and J ends were trimmed by 0 bases and 10 bases, with 11 bases remaining between them. The CDR3 is made up of 13 amino acids. CDR3 protein: CASSQDNELAQYF. CDR3 sequence (DNA): TGCGCCAGCAGCCAAGATAACGAGTTGGCGCAGTATTTT.

This clonotype has ten or more counts. This chain connects TRBV20-1 to TRBJ2-5; TRBD1 agrees at 8 bases. CDR3 length equals 15 residues. Trimming at V came to 6 bases and at J to 2 bases, leaving 11 bases not matched to a gene. Germline V gene data show CDR1 as DFQATT and CDR2 as SNEGSKA (reference sequence). The CDR3 reads CSATSTWDRQETQYF. CDR3 coding DNA: TGCAGTGCAACGTCTACCTGGGACAGGCAAGAGACCCAGTACTTC.

V usage is TRBV20-1 and J usage is TRBJ2-3, with 8 positions matching TRBD2. This CDR3 spans 16 amino acids. Germline-derived CDR1 and CDR2 are DFQATT and SNEGSKA (reference sequence). The J segment lost 3 bases and the V segment lost 0 bases, leaving 8 bases of the junction unmatched. The CDR3 DNA follows: TGCAGTGCTAGAGATGAGGCGGGGGGTGAAACAGATACGCAGTATTTT. This sequence encodes CSARDEAGGETDTQYF.